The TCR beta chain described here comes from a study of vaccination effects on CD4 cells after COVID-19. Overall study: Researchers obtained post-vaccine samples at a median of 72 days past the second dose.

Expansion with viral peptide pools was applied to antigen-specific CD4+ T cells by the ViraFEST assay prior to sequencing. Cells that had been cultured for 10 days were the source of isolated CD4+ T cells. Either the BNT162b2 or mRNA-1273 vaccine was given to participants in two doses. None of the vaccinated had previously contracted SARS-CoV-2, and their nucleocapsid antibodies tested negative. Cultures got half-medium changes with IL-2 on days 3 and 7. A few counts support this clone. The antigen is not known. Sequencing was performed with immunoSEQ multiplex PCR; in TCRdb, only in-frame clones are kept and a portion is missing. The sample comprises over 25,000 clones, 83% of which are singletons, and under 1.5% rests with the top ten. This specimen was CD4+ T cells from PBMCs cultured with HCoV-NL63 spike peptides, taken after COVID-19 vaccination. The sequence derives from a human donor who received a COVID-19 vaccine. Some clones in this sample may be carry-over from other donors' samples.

DNA for the CDR3: TGTGCCAGTAGTATAGAGGTAGGAAACACCGGGGAGCTGTTTTTT. Its translation is CASSIEVGNTGELFF. The V and J genes are TRBV19 and TRBJ2-2; D not certain. The CDR3 sequence is 15 residues long. In germline, CDR1 is LNHDA, CDR2 SQIVND (reference sequence). Trimming cost V 0 bases and J 2 bases, with 7 bases left between them.